The clone carrying this T cell receptor beta chain was counted at least ten times. Germline V gives CDR1 SNHLY, CDR2 FYNNEI. V was shortened by 11 bases and J by 0 bases, with 14 bases between the two germline ends. CDR3 length equals 14 residues. TCR beta CDR3 amplification used RNA transcripts. An initial RT-PCR round employing HTBI primers preceded a second-round multiplex PCR. From the multiplex PCR reads, TCRdb called clonotypes with MiXCR, one entry per CDR3 protein. Here the sample spans approximately 1.2 million distinct CDR3 sequences, about 35% being singletons. This entry comes from a study of Graves' ophthalmopathy and Graves' hyperthyroidism.

The specimen sequenced was peripheral blood or thyroid tissue (not recorded which). V and J are TRBV2 and TRBJ1-3; weak D call: TRBD1 (6 bases). The receptor comes from an adult man with Graves' hyperthyroidism. The CDR3 DNA sequence: TGTGCCTCAGGACAGCAGAGCTCTGGAAACACCATATATTTT. Its translation: CASGQQSSGNTIYF.